This TCR beta chain emerged from a study of T-cell reconstitution after alpha-beta-depleted transplantation in children (dated by TCRdb to the mid-2010s). Concerning the study at large: Using TCR repertoire profiling, the study followed T-cell immune reconstitution in a quantitative way in children after TCRalphabeta/CD19-depleted allogeneic hematopoietic cell transplantation.

Receptor amplification or capture employed PCR. TCRdb lists the instrument as Illumina HiSeq 2500. Molecular barcoding was employed in the preparation of TCR libraries, with unique molecular identifiers being used to normalize TCRbeta repertoire quantification. TCRdb reanalyzed the raw reads on its own, using fastp at Q25 for trimming and MiXCR for clone calling, and kept in-frame beta chains. Duplicate CDR3 protein sequences are folded into a single record with the most common DNA and genes. This sample holds roughly 200,000 distinct CDR3 sequences; roughly 14% were observed only once. About 13% of the sample is taken by the ten largest. Turning to this clonotype: The target of this receptor is not known. One base away there is no much larger clone; base qualities are not given.

The CDR3 measures 18 amino acids from cysteine to phenylalanine. Only the CDR3 DNA is retained, 54 bases long and in frame from the first base. For this chain, trimming is 0 bases at the V end and 6 bases at the J end, and the number of junction bases without a gene match is 14. From a lookup of the germline V gene, CDR1 and CDR2 are SGHAT and FQNNGV. This receptor was obtained from a human donor who donated a stem cell graft to a child with acute lymphoblastic leukemia. Specimen: PBMCs from the stem cell graft donor, collected from the stem cell graft. The sequence is built from TRBV11-2 and TRBJ2-1, with 7 bases in between that match TRBD2. The DNA sequence reads TGTGCCAGCAGCTTAGAACGAGCTAGCGGAGCCTCACCCAATGAGCAGTTCTTC. This encodes CASSLERASGASPNEQFF.